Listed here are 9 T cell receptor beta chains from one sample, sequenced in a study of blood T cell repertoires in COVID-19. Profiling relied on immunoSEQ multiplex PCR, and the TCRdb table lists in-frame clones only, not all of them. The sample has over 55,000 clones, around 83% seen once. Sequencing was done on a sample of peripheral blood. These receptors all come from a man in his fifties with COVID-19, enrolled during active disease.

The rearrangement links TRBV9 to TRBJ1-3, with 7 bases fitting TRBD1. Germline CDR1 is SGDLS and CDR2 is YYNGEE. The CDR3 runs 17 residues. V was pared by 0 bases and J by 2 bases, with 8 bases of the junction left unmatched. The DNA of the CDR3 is TGTGCCAGCAGCGTAGAAATTGAGGGGGCGGCTGGAAACACCATATATTTT. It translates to CASSVEIEGAAGNTIYF. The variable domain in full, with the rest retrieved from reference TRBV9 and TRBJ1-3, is DSGVTQTPKHLITATGQRVTLRCSPRSGDLSVYWYQQSLDQGLQFLIQYYNGEERAKGNILERFSAQQFPDLHSELNLSSLELGDSALYFCASSVEIEGAAGNTIYFGEGSWLTVV.

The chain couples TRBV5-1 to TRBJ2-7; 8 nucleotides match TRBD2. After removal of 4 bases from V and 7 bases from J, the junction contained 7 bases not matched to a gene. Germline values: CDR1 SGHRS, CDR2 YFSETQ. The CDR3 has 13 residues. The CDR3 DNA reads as TGCGCCAGCAGCGAGGGACTAGTAGGGGAGCAGTACTTC. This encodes CASSEGLVGEQYF.

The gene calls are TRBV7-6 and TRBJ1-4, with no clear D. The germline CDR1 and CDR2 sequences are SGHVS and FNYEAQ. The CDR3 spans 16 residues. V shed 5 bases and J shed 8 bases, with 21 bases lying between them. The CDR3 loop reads CASSPQISSGNEKLFF. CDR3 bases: TGTGCCAGCAGCCCACAGATCTCATCGGGGAACGAAAAACTGTTTTTT.

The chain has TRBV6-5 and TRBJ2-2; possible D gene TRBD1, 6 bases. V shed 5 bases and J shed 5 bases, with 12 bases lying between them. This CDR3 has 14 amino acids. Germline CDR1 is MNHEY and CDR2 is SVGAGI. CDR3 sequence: CASSIGGETGELFF. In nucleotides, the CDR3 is TGTGCCAGCAGTATAGGGGGAGAGACCGGGGAGCTGTTTTTT.

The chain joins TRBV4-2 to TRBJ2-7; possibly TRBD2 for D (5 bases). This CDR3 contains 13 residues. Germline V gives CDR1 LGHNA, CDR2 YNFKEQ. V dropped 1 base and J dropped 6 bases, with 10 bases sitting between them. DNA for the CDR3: TGTGCCAGCAGCCAAGGTATAAGCGGCGAGCAGTACTTC. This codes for CASSQGISGEQYF.

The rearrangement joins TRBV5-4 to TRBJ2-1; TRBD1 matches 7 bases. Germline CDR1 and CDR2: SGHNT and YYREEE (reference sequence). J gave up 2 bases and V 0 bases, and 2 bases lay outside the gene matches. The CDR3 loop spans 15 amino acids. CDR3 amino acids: CASSLDTGAYNEQFF. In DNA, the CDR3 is TGTGCCAGCAGCTTGGATACAGGGGCCTACAATGAGCAGTTCTTC.

CDR3: CASSSLVSTDTQYF. The CDR3 nucleotides read TGTGCCAGCAGCTCGCTAGTGAGCACAGATACGCAGTATTTT. This chain links TRBV7-3 with TRBJ2-3; no firm D call. The CDR3 runs 14 residues. Germline V gene lookup returns CDR1 SGHTA and CDR2 FQGTGA. Trimming removed 4 bases from V and 0 bases from J, with 8 bases in between.

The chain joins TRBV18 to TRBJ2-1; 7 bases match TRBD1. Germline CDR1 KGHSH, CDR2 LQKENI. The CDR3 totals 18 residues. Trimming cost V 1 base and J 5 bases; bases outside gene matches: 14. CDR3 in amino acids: CASSPRRRTGTENNEQFF. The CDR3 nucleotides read TGTGCCAGCTCACCACGTAGAAGAACAGGGACAGAAAACAATGAGCAGTTCTTC.

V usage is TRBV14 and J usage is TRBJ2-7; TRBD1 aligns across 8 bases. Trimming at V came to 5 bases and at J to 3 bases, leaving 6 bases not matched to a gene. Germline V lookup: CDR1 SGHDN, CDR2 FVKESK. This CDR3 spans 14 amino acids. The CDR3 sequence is CASSFGQGSYEQYF. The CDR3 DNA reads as TGTGCCAGCAGCTTCGGACAGGGTAGCTACGAGCAGTACTTC.